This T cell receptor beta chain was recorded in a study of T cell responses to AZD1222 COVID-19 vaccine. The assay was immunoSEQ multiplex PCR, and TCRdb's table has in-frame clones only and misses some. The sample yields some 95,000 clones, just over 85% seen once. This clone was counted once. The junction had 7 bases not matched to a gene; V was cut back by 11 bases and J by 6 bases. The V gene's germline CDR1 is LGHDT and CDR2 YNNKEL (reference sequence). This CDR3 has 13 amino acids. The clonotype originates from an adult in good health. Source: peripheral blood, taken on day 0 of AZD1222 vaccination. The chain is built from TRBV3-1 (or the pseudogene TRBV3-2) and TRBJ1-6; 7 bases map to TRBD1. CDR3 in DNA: TGTGCCGCCCAGACAGGGAGTAATTCACCCCTCCACTTT. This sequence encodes CAAQTGSNSPLHF.